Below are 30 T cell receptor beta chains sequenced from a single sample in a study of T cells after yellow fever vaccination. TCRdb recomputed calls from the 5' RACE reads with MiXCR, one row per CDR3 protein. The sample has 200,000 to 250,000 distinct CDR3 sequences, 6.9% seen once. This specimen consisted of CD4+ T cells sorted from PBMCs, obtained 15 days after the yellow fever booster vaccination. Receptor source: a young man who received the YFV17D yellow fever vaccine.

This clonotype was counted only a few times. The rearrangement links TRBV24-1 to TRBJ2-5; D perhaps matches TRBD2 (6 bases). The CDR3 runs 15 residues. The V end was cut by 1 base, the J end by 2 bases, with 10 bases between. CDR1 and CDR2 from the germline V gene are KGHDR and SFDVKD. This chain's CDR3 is CATSDFGSGQETQYF. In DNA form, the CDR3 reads TGTGCCACCAGTGATTTTGGTAGCGGACAAGAGACCCAGTACTTC.

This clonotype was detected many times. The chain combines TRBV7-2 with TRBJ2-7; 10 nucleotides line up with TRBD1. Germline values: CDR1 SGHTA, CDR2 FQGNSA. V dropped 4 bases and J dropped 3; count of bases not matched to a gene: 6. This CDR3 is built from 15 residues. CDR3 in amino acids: CASSSDRGRIYEQYF. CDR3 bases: TGTGCCAGCAGCTCAGACAGGGGGCGGATCTACGAGCAGTACTTC.

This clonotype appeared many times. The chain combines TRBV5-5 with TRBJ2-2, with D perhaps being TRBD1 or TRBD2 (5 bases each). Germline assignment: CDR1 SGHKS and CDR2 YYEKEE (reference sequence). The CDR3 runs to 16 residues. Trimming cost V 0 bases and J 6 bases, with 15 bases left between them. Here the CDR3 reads CASSLETQGVAGELFF. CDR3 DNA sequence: TGTGCCAGCAGCTTGGAGACCCAGGGAGTTGCCGGGGAGCTGTTTTTT.

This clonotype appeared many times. In nucleotides, the CDR3 is TGCAGCGTTGAAACGACAGGGCCCAAGAACACTGAAGCTTTCTTT. It specifies CSVETTGPKNTEAFF. The chain combines TRBV29-1 with TRBJ1-1; 7 nucleotides align to TRBD1. After removal of 2 bases from V and 1 base from J, the junction contained 7 bases not matched to a gene. The CDR3 spans 15 residues. Germline CDR1 and CDR2: SQVTM and ANQGSEA.

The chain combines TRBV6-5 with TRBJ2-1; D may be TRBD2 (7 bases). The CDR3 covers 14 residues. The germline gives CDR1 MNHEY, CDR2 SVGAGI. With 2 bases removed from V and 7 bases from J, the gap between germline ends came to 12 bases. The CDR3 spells CASSYAGAGNEQFF. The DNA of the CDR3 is TGTGCCAGCAGTTACGCGGGGGCGGGAAATGAGCAGTTCTTC.

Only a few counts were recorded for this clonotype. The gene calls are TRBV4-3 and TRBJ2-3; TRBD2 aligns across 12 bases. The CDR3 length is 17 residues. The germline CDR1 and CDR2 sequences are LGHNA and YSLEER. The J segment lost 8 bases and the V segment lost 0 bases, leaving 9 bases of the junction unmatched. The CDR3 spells CASSQELTSGSASTQYF. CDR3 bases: TGCGCCAGCAGCCAAGAGTTGACTAGCGGGAGTGCAAGTACGCAGTATTTT.

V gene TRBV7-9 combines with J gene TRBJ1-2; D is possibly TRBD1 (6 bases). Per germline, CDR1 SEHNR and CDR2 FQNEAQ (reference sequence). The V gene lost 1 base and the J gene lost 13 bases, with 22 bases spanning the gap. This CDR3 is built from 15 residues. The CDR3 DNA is TGTGCCAGCAGCTTAGTGGGGAGGACAGCCGAAGGTTTCACCTTC. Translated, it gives CASSLVGRTAEGFTF.

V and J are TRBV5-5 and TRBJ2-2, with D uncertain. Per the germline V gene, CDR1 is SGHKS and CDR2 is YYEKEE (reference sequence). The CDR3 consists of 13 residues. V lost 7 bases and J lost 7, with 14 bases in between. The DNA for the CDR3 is TGTGCCAGCGGCACCCGGGTGCTCGGGGAGCTGTTTTTT. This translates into CASGTRVLGELFF.

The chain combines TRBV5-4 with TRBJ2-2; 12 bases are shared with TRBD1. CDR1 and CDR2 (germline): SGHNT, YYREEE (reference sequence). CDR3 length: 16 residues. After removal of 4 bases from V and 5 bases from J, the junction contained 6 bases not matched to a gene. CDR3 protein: CASSLRDRGLTGELFF. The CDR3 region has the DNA TGTGCCAGCAGCCTCCGGGACAGGGGGCTAACCGGGGAGCTGTTTTTT.

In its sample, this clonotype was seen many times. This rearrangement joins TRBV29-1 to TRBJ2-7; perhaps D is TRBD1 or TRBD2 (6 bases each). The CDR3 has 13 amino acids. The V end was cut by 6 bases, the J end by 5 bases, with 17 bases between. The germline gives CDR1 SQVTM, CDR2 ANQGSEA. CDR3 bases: TGCAGCGTAGGGGGGACTCCGCGCCACGAGCAGTACTTC. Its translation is CSVGGTPRHEQYF.

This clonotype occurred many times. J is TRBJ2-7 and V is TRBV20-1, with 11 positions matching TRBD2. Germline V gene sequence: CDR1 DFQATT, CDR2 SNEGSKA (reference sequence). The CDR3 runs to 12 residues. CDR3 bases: TGCAGCGGGACTAGCGGCCTCTACGAGCAGTACTTC. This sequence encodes CSGTSGLYEQYF.

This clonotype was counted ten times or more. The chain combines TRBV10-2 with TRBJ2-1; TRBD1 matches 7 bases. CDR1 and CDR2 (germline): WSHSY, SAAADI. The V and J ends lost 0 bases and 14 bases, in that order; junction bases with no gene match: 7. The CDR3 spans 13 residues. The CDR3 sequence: CASSESRGGGKFF. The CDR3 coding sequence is TGCGCCAGCAGTGAGTCACGAGGGGGCGGCAAGTTCTTC.

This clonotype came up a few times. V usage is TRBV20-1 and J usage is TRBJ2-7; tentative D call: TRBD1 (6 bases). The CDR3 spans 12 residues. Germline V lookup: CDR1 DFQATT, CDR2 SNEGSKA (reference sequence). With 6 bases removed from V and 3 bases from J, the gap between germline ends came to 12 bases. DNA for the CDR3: TGCAGTGCGCACGAACAGGGCTACGAGCAGTACTTC. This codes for CSAHEQGYEQYF.

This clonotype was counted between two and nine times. The CDR3 bases are TGTGCTGGGACTAGCGGGAGTGGAGGGACAGATACGCAGTATTTT. Translated, it gives CAGTSGSGGTDTQYF. V gene TRBV30 combines with J gene TRBJ2-3, with 14 nucleotides matching TRBD2. Germline values: CDR1 GTSNPN, CDR2 SVGIG (reference sequence). CDR3 length: 15 amino acids.

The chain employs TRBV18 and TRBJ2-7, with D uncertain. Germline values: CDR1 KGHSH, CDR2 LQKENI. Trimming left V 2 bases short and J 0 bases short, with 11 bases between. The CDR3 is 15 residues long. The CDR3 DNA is TGTGCCAGCTCACCAGGGCAGACCAGCTCCTACGAGCAGTACTTC. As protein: CASSPGQTSSYEQYF.

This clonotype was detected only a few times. CDR3 protein: CASNRAAGVPNEQFF. The CDR3 DNA sequence: TGTGCCAGTAACCGTGCAGCGGGAGTACCGAATGAGCAGTTCTTC. The chain has TRBV19 and TRBJ2-1, with 8 bases lining up with TRBD2. Looked up from germline, CDR1 is LNHDA and CDR2 is SQIVND (reference sequence). V lost 7 bases and J lost 7; bases outside the gene matches: 12. The CDR3 covers 15 residues.

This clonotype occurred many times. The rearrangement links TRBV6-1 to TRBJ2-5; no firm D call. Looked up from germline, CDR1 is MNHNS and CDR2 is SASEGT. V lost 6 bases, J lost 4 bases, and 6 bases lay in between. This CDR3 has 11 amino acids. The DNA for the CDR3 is TGTGCCAGCAGGGACCTAGAGACCCAGTACTTC. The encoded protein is CASRDLETQYF.

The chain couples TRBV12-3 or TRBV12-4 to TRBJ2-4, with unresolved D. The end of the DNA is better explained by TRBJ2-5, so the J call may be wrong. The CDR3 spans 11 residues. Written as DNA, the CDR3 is TGTGCCAGCAGTTTGGGGTCGACCCAGTACTTC. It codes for CASSLGSTQYF.

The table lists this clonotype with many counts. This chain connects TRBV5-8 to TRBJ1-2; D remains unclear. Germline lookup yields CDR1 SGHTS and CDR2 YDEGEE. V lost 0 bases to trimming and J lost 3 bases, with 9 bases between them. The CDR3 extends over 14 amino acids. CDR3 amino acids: CASSLADIYYGYTF. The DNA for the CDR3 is TGTGCCAGCAGCTTGGCCGACATCTACTATGGCTACACCTTC. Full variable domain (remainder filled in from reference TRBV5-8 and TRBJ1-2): EAGVTQSPTHLIKTRGQQATLRCSPISGHTSVYWYQQALGLGLQFLLWYDEGEERNRGNFPPRFSGRQFPNYSSELNVNALELEDSALYLCASSLADIYYGYTFGSGTRLTVV.

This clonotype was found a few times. The CDR3 loop reads CASSKVFGGLSNQPQHF. CDR3 DNA: TGTGCCAGCAGCAAAGTTTTTGGGGGTTTAAGCAATCAGCCCCAGCATTTT. The chain uses TRBV21-1 and TRBJ1-5; the table assigns TRBD1, which was not confirmed against the DNA. TRBV21-1 is a known pseudogene. The CDR3 totals 17 residues.

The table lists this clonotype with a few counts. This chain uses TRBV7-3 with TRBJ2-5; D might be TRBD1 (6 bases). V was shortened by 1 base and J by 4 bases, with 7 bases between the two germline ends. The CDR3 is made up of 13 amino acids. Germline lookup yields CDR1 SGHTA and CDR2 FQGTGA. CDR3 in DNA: TGTGCCAGCAGCTTAAACAGGGCAGAGACCCAGTACTTC. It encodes CASSLNRAETQYF. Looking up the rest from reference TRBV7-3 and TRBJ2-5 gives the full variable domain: GAGVSQTPSNKVTEKGKYVELRCDPISGHTALYWYRQSLGQGPEFLIYFQGTGAADDSGLPNDRFFAVRPEGSVSTLKIQRTERGDSAVYLCASSLNRAETQYFGPGTRLLVL.

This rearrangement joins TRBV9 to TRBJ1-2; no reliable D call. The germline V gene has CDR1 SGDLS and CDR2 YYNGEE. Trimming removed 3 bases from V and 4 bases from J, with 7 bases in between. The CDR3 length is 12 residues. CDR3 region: CASSAMVYGYTF. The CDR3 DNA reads TGTGCCAGCAGCGCGATGGTCTATGGCTACACCTTC. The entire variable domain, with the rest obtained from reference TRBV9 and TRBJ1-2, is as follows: DSGVTQTPKHLITATGQRVTLRCSPRSGDLSVYWYQQSLDQGLQFLIQYYNGEERAKGNILERFSAQQFPDLHSELNLSSLELGDSALYFCASSAMVYGYTFGSGTRLTVV.

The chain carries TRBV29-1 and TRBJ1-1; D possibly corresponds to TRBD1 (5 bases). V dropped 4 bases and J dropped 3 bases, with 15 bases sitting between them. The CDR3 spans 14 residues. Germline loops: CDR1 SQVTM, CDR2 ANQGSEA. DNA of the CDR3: TGCAGCGTTGTTTCTTCAGGGAGCGACACTGAAGCTTTCTTT. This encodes CSVVSSGSDTEAFF. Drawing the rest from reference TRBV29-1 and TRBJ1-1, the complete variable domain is SAVISQKPSRDICQRGTSLTIQCQVDSQVTMMFWYRQQPGQSLTLIATANQGSEATYESGFVIDKFPISRPNLTFSTLTVSNMSPEDSSIYLCSVVSSGSDTEAFFGQGTRLTVV.

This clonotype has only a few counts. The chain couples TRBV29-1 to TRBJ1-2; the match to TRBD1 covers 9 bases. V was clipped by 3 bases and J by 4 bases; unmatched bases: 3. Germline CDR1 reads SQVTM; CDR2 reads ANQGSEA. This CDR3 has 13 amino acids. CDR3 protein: CSVDTGGGYGYTF. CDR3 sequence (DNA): TGCAGCGTTGACACAGGGGGCGGCTATGGCTACACCTTC.

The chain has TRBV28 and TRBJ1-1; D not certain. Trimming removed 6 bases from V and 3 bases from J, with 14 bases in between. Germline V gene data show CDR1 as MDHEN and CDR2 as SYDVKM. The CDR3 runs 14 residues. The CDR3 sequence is CASSVIWVDTEAFF. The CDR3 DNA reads TGTGCCAGCAGCGTTATTTGGGTTGACACTGAAGCTTTCTTT.

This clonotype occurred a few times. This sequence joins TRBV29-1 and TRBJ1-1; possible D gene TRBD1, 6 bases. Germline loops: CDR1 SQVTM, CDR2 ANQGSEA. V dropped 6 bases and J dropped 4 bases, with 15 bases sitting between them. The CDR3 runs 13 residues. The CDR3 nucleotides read TGCAGCGTCAACAGGGTTGGGGTCACTGAAGCTTTCTTT. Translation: CSVNRVGVTEAFF.

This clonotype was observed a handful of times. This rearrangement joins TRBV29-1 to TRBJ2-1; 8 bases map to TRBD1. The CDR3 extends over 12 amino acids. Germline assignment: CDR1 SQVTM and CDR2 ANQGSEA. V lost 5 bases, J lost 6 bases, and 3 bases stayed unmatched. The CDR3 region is CSVMTGVNEQFF. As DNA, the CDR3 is TGCAGCGTTATGACAGGGGTCAATGAGCAGTTCTTC.

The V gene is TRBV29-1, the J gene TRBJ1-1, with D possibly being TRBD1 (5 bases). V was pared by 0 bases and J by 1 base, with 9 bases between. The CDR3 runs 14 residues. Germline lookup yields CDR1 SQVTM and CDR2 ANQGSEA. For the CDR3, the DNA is TGCAGCGTTGAAGACGCAGGGAGGAACACTGAAGCTTTCTTT. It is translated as CSVEDAGRNTEAFF.

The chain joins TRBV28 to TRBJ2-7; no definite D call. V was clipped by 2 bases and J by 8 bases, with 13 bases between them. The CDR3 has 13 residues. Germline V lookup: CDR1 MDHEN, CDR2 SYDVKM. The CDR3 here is CASSLSGPAKQYF. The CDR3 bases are TGTGCCAGCAGTTTAAGTGGCCCGGCCAAGCAGTACTTC.

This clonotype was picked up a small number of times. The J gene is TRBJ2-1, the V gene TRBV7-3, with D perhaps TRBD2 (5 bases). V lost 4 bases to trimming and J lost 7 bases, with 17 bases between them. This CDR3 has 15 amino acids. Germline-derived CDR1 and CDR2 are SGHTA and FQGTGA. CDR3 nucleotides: TGTGCCAGCAGCTGGTCGGCTGGGAGTCGGAATGAGCAGTTCTTC. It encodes CASSWSAGSRNEQFF.